This T cell receptor beta chain was profiled in a study of blood T cell repertoires in COVID-19. Study background: The United States, Italy and Spain provided the acute and convalescent COVID-19 samples.

Enrolled during active infection, Seattle patients were then followed longitudinally. In the source study's methods: Amplification of reference gene primers provided the estimated nucleated cell counts. Using immunoSEQ multiplex PCR, the repertoire was profiled, and TCRdb retains in-frame clones only, with some absent. The DNA was the basis for D and trimming; V, J and clone size are from that table. The sample shows around 40,000 clones, 85% to 90% of them seen only once. The CDR3 sequence is 17 residues long. J is TRBJ2-7 and V is TRBV21-1; the D segment call TRBD2 is taken from the table without a DNA check. TRBV21-1 is noted as a pseudogene. Sequenced sample: peripheral blood. This TCR derives from a middle-aged man with COVID-19, enrolled during active disease. The CDR3 loop is CASSNIVSAGSSYEQYF. CDR3 bases: TGTGCCAGCAGCAATATCGTATCGGCGGGGAGCTCCTACGAGCAGTACTTC.